A single T cell receptor (beta chain) is shown here with its context. The antigen is not known. The record originates from a study of cytomegalovirus exposure and HLA in healthy donors. Background on the study: Most genotyped donors, about four fifths of about 430, had Caucasian-associated genetic ancestry. General study results and limits: Clonal expansion, a later analysis showed, was greater in HLA-associated TCR beta chains than in equally common others. Despite most TCR sequences being rare, some public TCRs occurred in many donors.

This CDR3 has 14 amino acids. Trimming left V 4 bases short and J 4 bases short, with 13 bases between. The V gene's germline CDR1 is SGHTA and CDR2 FQGNSA. The study ran its PCR with 60 Vbeta and 13 Jbeta primers. Assay: immunoSEQ multiplex PCR; the TCRdb copy retains only in-frame clones and omits some. This sample has about 130,000 clones, with around 67% found just once. The chain employs TRBV7-2 and TRBJ1-2; D is ambiguous. The TCR comes from a man aged 18 to 35 in good health and CMV-seropositive. Sequencing input: PBMCs. The CDR3 sequence: CASSYEGRFYGYTF. CDR3 bases: TGTGCCAGCAGCTATGAGGGAAGATTCTATGGCTACACCTTC.